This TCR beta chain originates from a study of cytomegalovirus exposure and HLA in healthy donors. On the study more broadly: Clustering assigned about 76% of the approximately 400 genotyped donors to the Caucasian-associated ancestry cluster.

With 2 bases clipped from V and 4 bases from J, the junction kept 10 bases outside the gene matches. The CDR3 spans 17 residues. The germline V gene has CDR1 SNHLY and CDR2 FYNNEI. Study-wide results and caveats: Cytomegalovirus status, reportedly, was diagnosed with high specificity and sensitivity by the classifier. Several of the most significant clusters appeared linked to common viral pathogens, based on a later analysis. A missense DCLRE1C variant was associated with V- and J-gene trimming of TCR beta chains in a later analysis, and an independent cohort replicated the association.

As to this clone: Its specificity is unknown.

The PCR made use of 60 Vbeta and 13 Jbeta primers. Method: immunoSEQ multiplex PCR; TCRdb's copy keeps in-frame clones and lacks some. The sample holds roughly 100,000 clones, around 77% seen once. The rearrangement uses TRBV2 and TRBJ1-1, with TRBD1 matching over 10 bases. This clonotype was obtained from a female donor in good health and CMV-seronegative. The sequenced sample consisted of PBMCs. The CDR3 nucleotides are TGTGCCAGCAGTGAATTCAGGACAGGGGGATGGGGCACTGAAGCTTTCTTT. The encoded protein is CASSEFRTGGWGTEAFF.